This T cell receptor beta chain is from a study of human CD8 memory T cell subsets. This clonotype is medium-sized by frequency. This CDR3 has 14 residues. Per germline, CDR1 SGHRS and CDR2 YFSETQ. Construction of TCR beta libraries was accomplished by means of UMI-labeled 5' RACE. TCRdb reprocessed the 5' RACE reads and reports one entry per CDR3 protein, with no DNA. The sample data list approximately 6,700 distinct CDR3 sequences. CCR7+ PD-1+ TIGIT+ early memory CD8+ T cells with exhausted-like traits constituted the TPEX cells. This TCR was recovered from a human donor in good health. J is TRBJ2-2 and V is TRBV5-1. The sample consisted of CD8+ T cells from PBMCs. The CDR3 region is CASSLGSENGELFF.